The source of this T cell receptor (beta chain) is a study of cytomegalovirus exposure and HLA in healthy donors. When sampled, the donors appeared nominally healthy, though they likely had unrecorded immune exposures. About this clone: Its target is not known.

Researchers ran the PCR with 60 Vbeta and 13 Jbeta primers. Sequencing used immunoSEQ multiplex PCR; TCRdb keeps in-frame clones, though not all of them. Of about 140,000 clones listed, around 78% are singletons. Study findings and constraints: It was assumed in the presence/absence analyses that sequencing depth was roughly uniform across donors. In vitro testing confirmed a few CMV-associated chains as specific for CMV antigens.

This CDR3 contains 16 residues. The germline V gene has CDR1 SGHVS and CDR2 FNYEAQ. Trimming stripped 5 bases from V and 0 bases from J, with 17 bases between. V gene TRBV7-6 combines with J gene TRBJ2-7; weak D call: TRBD2 (6 bases). Input material: PBMCs. This receptor was taken from a male donor in good health and CMV-seronegative. Written as DNA, the CDR3 is TGTGCCAGCAGCGTACTGCCTAGCGTTTCCTCCTACGAGCAGTACTTC. Encoded protein: CASSVLPSVSSYEQYF.